This T cell receptor beta chain was documented in a study of T-cell memory formation after mild COVID-19. MiXCR was run by TCRdb on the 5' RACE reads, yielding one entry per CDR3 protein. This sample has about 57,000 distinct CDR3 sequences, with over 9% found just once. Trimming shortened V by 2 bases and J by 4 bases, and 14 bases separated the two germline ends. Germline V gene data show CDR1 as SGHAT and CDR2 as FQNNGV. The CDR3 contains 15 residues. This clonotype came up a few times. The chain recombines TRBV11-2 with TRBJ2-5; tentatively, D is TRBD2 (6 bases). The receptor comes from a man between 18 and 35 years old who had mild COVID-19 (a few samples of this study predate the infection). Cell type and time point are not known. The sample was PBMCs or a T cell subset sorted from them (not recorded which). The CDR3 sequence is CASSLNSGRGETQYF. CDR3 coding DNA: TGTGCCAGCAGCTTAAATTCGGGGCGGGGAGAGACCCAGTACTTC.